This T cell receptor (beta chain) was identified during a study of shared clonotypes between healthy human individuals. Study-level points and caveats: Represented genetic and exposure-history diversity was restricted by having few donors.

Each sample came from a Caucasian adult donor living in Nashville, Tennessee. The repertoire was sequenced with immunoSEQ multiplex PCR; TCRdb's copy has only in-frame clones and lacks some. The sample has a few million clones, approximately 92% seen once. There are a few counts of this clone. Antigen: not known. V was clipped by 5 bases and J by 4 bases, with 11 bases between them. Germline V gene lookup returns CDR1 SGHAT and CDR2 FQNNGV. CDR3 length: 13 amino acids. The specimen was naive CD4+ T cells sorted from blood. The subset here: CD45RA+ positively selected. The chain has TRBV11-2 and TRBJ1-1; D is perhaps TRBD1 (5 bases). The receptor was derived from a man aged 18 to 35 in good health. The CDR3 sequence is CASSPGAVTEAFF. In DNA form, the CDR3 reads TGTGCCAGCAGCCCCGGGGCAGTCACTGAAGCTTTCTTT. Combining the CDR3 with reference TRBV11-2 and TRBJ1-1 gives the whole variable domain EAGVAQSPRYKIIEKRQSVAFWCNPISGHATLYWYQQILGQGPKLLIQFQNNGVVDDSQLPKDRFSAERLKGVDSTLKIQPAKLEDSAVYLCASSPGAVTEAFFGQGTRLTVV.